The 32 T cell receptor beta chains listed next were all sequenced from one sample in a study of control samples from healthy donors and cancer patients. Produced via immunoSEQ multiplex PCR; TCRdb's table is partial and in-frame only. The sample includes around 110,000 clones, more than 75% of them seen just once. The sequencing input was blood. The receptors come from a woman in her 70s in good health.

The chain recombines TRBV18 with TRBJ1-5, with D uncertain. This CDR3 contains 14 residues. CDR1 and CDR2 (germline): KGHSH, LQKENI. The V end lost 1 base, the J end lost 2 bases, and 6 bases lay between the germline ends. The CDR3 sequence: CASSPRQGNQPQHF. CDR3 in DNA: TGTGCCAGCTCACCACGCCAGGGCAATCAGCCCCAGCATTTT.

V usage is TRBV3-1 (or the pseudogene TRBV3-2) and J usage is TRBJ2-3; 9 bases are a match to TRBD2. Germline CDR1 is LGHDT and CDR2 is YNNKEL (reference sequence). This CDR3 region has 15 residues. J lost 3 bases, V lost 6 bases, and 7 bases had no gene match. CDR3 region: CASSSRGGATDTQYF. The CDR3 region has the DNA TGTGCCAGCAGTTCCCGCGGGGGGGCTACAGATACGCAGTATTTT.

The J gene is TRBJ2-7, the V gene TRBV18; TRBD1 aligns across 9 bases. Germline-derived CDR1 and CDR2 are KGHSH and LQKENI. CDR3 length equals 16 residues. Trimming cost V 0 bases and J 2 bases; bases outside gene matches: 5. For the CDR3, the DNA is TGTGCCAGCTCACCACCTCGAAACAGGGGGCCCTACGAGCAGTACTTC. Translating it yields CASSPPRNRGPYEQYF.

This chain joins TRBV7-2 and TRBJ2-7, with TRBD1 matching over 7 bases. The CDR3 totals 12 residues. V dropped 1 base and J dropped 6; count of bases not matched to a gene: 0. CDR1 is SGHTA and CDR2 is FQGNSA in the germline V gene. CDR3 nucleotide sequence: TGTGCCAGCAGCTTAGACAGGGGCGAGCAGTACTTC. Protein: CASSLDRGEQYF.

The chain links TRBV3-1 (or the pseudogene TRBV3-2) to TRBJ2-1, with a weak D call TRBD2 (5 bases). This CDR3 spans 12 amino acids. Trimming removed 0 bases at V and 15 bases at J, with 12 bases between. CDR1 is LGHDT, CDR2 YNNKEL, per germline (reference sequence). CDR3 sequence reads: CASSQDGELGFF. DNA of the CDR3: TGTGCCAGCAGCCAAGATGGGGAGCTGGGGTTCTTC.

V and J are TRBV12-3 or TRBV12-4 and TRBJ1-1; D gene unclear. V lost 5 bases and J lost 11, with 15 bases in between. This CDR3 is built from 12 residues. This CDR3 reads CASSVPRARAFF. Here the CDR3 DNA reads TGTGCCAGCAGTGTCCCCCGAGCACGGGCTTTCTTT.

The chain uses TRBV19 and TRBJ2-1; D remains ambiguous. The CDR3 totals 15 residues. V lost 7 bases, J lost 9 bases, and 22 bases lay in between. Per the germline V gene, CDR1 is LNHDA and CDR2 is SQIVND (reference sequence). Here the CDR3 reads CASKLNGAPSGEQFF. The CDR3 DNA reads as TGTGCCAGTAAGCTCAACGGCGCCCCATCCGGTGAGCAGTTCTTC.

In its sample, this clone was seen a few times. The chain recombines TRBV7-2 with TRBJ1-1; the D gene is possibly TRBD1 (5 bases). The ends were cut back, 2 bases at V and 7 bases at J, with 14 bases in the middle. The CDR3 consists of 14 residues. Germline V gives CDR1 SGHTA, CDR2 FQGNSA. The DNA for the CDR3 is TGTGCCAGCAGCTTAATGTCAGGGCCAGGTGAAGCTTTCTTT. It translates to CASSLMSGPGEAFF.

The chain uses TRBV21-1 and TRBJ1-1; TRBD1, the table's D call, was not compared with the DNA. TRBV21-1 is reported as a pseudogene. This CDR3 contains 16 residues. The CDR3 here is CASSYPGTAENTEAFF. The DNA for the CDR3 is TGTGCCAGCAGCTACCCGGGGACAGCCGAGAACACTGAAGCTTTCTTT.

This sequence joins TRBV6-6 and TRBJ1-2, with D perhaps TRBD1 (5 bases). CDR3 size: 14 residues. CDR1 is MNHNY, CDR2 SVGAGI, per germline (reference sequence). V lost 3 bases and J lost 4, with 12 bases in between. Here the CDR3 reads CASSYSGGGYGYTF. DNA for the CDR3: TGTGCCAGCAGTTATTCCGGCGGGGGCTATGGCTACACCTTC.

In its sample, this clone was seen once. The CDR3 region has the DNA TGTGCCAGCAGCCTGGGTGCTAGCGGGGGTATTACGAACATTCAGTACTTC. It translates to CASSLGASGGITNIQYF. This chain connects TRBV5-6 to TRBJ2-4; 10 bases agree with TRBD2. Germline CDR1 SGHDT, CDR2 YYEEEE. Germline trimming cut 4 bases from V and 7 bases from J; bases unmatched to any gene: 14. The CDR3 totals 17 residues.

CDR3 region: CASSIGQRGAFTDTQYF. In DNA, the CDR3 is TGTGCCAGTAGTATAGGCCAGCGGGGGGCCTTCACAGATACGCAGTATTTT. The chain uses TRBV19 and TRBJ2-3, with 9 nucleotides matching TRBD2. The CDR3 is 17 residues long. Germline CDR1 LNHDA, CDR2 SQIVND (reference sequence). The V segment lost 1 base and the J segment 2 bases; nucleotides outside the gene matches: 7.

This sequence joins TRBV3-1 (or the pseudogene TRBV3-2) and TRBJ2-1; TRBD2 aligns across 13 bases. The J segment lost 5 bases and the V segment lost 1 base, leaving 2 bases of the junction unmatched. From germline, CDR1 is LGHDT and CDR2 YNNKEL (reference sequence). The CDR3 is 16 residues long. The CDR3: CASSQVGTSGDNEQFF. The CDR3, as DNA: TGTGCCAGCAGCCAAGTTGGGACTAGCGGGGACAATGAGCAGTTCTTC.

The CDR3 region is CASTRQGADTEAFF. In nucleotides, the CDR3 is TGTGCCAGCACTAGACAGGGGGCCGACACTGAAGCTTTCTTT. The chain employs TRBV6-5 and TRBJ1-1, with 10 bases aligning to TRBD1. Per the germline V gene, CDR1 is MNHEY and CDR2 is SVGAGI. With V trimmed by 7 bases and J by 3 bases, 5 bases remained unmatched. The CDR3 totals 14 residues.

V is TRBV4-1 and J is TRBJ1-5, with D unresolved. V lost 2 bases to trimming and J lost 0 bases, with 8 bases between them. Germline V gene data show CDR1 as MGHRA and CDR2 as YSYEKL. This CDR3 region has 15 residues. CDR3 bases: TGCGCCAGCAGCCAAAAGCCGGATAGCAATCAGCCCCAGCATTTT. Its protein product is CASSQKPDSNQPQHF.

The J gene is TRBJ2-3, the V gene TRBV5-6, with D perhaps TRBD1 (5 bases). V was shortened by 0 bases and J by 2 bases, with 13 bases between the two germline ends. CDR3 length: 16 amino acids. Germline values: CDR1 SGHDT, CDR2 YYEEEE. This CDR3 is CASSLDAGQYTDTQYF. CDR3 nucleotide sequence: TGTGCCAGCAGCTTGGACGCAGGGCAATACACAGATACGCAGTATTTT.

The rearrangement uses TRBV2 and TRBJ1-2; 7 bases match TRBD1. Germline V gene data show CDR1 as SNHLY and CDR2 as FYNNEI. The CDR3 length is 13 residues. J was trimmed by 7 bases and V by 5 bases; bases with no gene match: 7. In DNA form, the CDR3 reads TGTGCCAGCAGTACCTCGACAGGGAGTGGCTACACCTTC. Translation: CASSTSTGSGYTF.

The genes are TRBV12-3 or TRBV12-4 and TRBJ1-1, with D tentatively TRBD1 (5 bases). V shed 4 bases and J shed 7 bases, with 10 bases lying between them. The CDR3 has 12 residues. This CDR3 is CASSWGGHEAFF. For the CDR3, the DNA is TGTGCCAGCAGTTGGGGAGGACATGAAGCTTTCTTT.

This clone appeared once. The CDR3: CSVDLWGQETQYF. The CDR3 DNA reads as TGCAGCGTTGACCTGTGGGGCCAAGAGACCCAGTACTTC. This chain uses TRBV29-1 with TRBJ2-5; D remains unclear. V shed 3 bases and J shed 1 base, with 9 bases lying between them. Germline CDR1 is SQVTM and CDR2 is ANQGSEA. CDR3 length: 13 amino acids. The entire variable domain, with the rest obtained from reference TRBV29-1 and TRBJ2-5, is as follows: SAVISQKPSRDICQRGTSLTIQCQVDSQVTMMFWYRQQPGQSLTLIATANQGSEATYESGFVIDKFPISRPNLTFSTLTVSNMSPEDSSIYLCSVDLWGQETQYFGPGTRLLVL.

CDR3 residues: CASSHAGMNTEAFF. The CDR3 region has the DNA TGCGCCAGCAGCCACGCAGGGATGAACACTGAAGCTTTCTTT. The V call is TRBV4-3, the J call TRBJ1-1, with a weak D call TRBD1 (5 bases). Germline lookup yields CDR1 LGHNA and CDR2 YSLEER. Trimming took 3 bases from V and 0 from J, leaving 8 bases between them. The CDR3 is made up of 14 amino acids.

This clone was detected once. The J gene is TRBJ1-2, the V gene TRBV2; no clear D. Germline-derived CDR1 and CDR2 are SNHLY and FYNNEI. V lost 4 bases to trimming and J lost 5 bases, with 14 bases between them. This CDR3 has 14 amino acids. The DNA for the CDR3 is TGTGCCAGCAGTGTGTATGAGGGCGAGTATGGCTACACCTTC. Translation gives CASSVYEGEYGYTF. Full variable domain (remainder filled in from reference TRBV2 and TRBJ1-2): EPEVTQTPSHQVTQMGQEVILRCVPISNHLYFYWYRQILGQKVEFLVSFYNNEISEKSEIFDDQFSVERPDGSNFTLKIRSTKLEDSAMYFCASSVYEGEYGYTFGSGTRLTVV.

This sequence joins TRBV3-1 (or the pseudogene TRBV3-2) and TRBJ1-1; TRBD1 might be the D (6 bases). From germline, CDR1 is LGHDT and CDR2 YNNKEL (reference sequence). The CDR3 loop spans 14 amino acids. V was shortened by 1 base and J by 4 bases, with 10 bases between the two germline ends. CDR3: CASSQAARGTEAFF. For the CDR3, the DNA is TGTGCCAGCAGCCAAGCGGCCAGGGGCACTGAAGCTTTCTTT.

The chain has TRBV6-1 and TRBJ1-5; maybe TRBD1 (5 bases). Trimming took off 2 bases at V and 11 bases at J, with 19 bases between the two ends. Germline CDR1 MNHNS, CDR2 SASEGT. There are 15 residues in the CDR3. CDR3 loop: CASSEPRTGGISQHF. CDR3 bases: TGTGCCAGCAGTGAACCCCGGACCGGGGGGATATCCCAGCATTTT.

The gene calls are TRBV10-3 and TRBJ1-6, with D unresolved. V shed 4 bases and J shed 10 bases, with 11 bases lying between them. The CDR3 consists of 13 residues. Germline values: CDR1 ENHRY, CDR2 SYGVKD. The CDR3 here is CAISASDGSPLHF. The CDR3 DNA reads as TGTGCCATCAGTGCCTCGGACGGCTCACCCCTCCACTTT.

This clone has a single count. The chain recombines TRBV9 with TRBJ2-3; tentatively, D is TRBD2 (6 bases). This CDR3 region has 14 residues. Germline V CDR1 and CDR2: SGDLS, YYNGEE. Trimming cost V 0 bases and J 3 bases, with 8 bases left between them. Written as DNA, the CDR3 is TGTGCCAGCAGCGTAGCGGGGGAAACAGATACGCAGTATTTT. It specifies CASSVAGETDTQYF.

The rearrangement uses TRBV7-2 and TRBJ1-6; D remains unclear. Germline lookup yields CDR1 SGHTA and CDR2 FQGNSA. The CDR3 totals 12 residues. V was clipped by 6 bases and J by 6 bases, with 6 bases between them. The CDR3: CASRRTNSPLHF. The CDR3 coding sequence is TGTGCCAGCAGACGGACTAATTCACCCCTCCACTTT.

The chain employs TRBV6-2 or TRBV6-3 and TRBJ1-6, with TRBD1 matching 11 bases. V gave up 2 bases and J gave up 10 bases; unmatched junction bases: 1. CDR3 size: 14 residues. Germline assignment: CDR1 MNHEY and CDR2 SVGEGT. The CDR3 coding sequence is TGTGCCAGCAGTTACGGGACAGGGGGATCACCCCTCCACTTT. It translates to CASSYGTGGSPLHF.

In this sample, this clone turned up a few times. The chain couples TRBV5-6 to TRBJ1-6; D is undetermined. V was shortened by 4 bases and J by 9 bases, with 20 bases between the two germline ends. CDR1 and CDR2 (germline): SGHDT, YYEEEE. The CDR3 extends over 16 amino acids. Written as DNA, the CDR3 is TGTGCCAGCAGCAAGGTTACGGCCAGAGTGGGTTCACCCCTCCACTTT. Its translation is CASSKVTARVGSPLHF.

The chain employs TRBV5-1 and TRBJ2-3; D is unresolved. V was cut by 2 bases and J by 2 bases, with 9 bases left in between. Germline CDR1 and CDR2: SGHRS and YFSETQ. There are 14 residues in the CDR3. CDR3 sequence: CASSFGQDTDTQYF. CDR3 coding DNA: TGCGCCAGCAGCTTCGGGCAGGACACAGATACGCAGTATTTT.

This CDR3 reads CASTWGKNEAFF. In DNA form, the CDR3 reads TGTGCCAGCACATGGGGTAAAAATGAAGCTTTCTTT. The rearrangement uses TRBV2 and TRBJ1-1; D call uncertain. The CDR3 loop spans 12 amino acids. V lost 7 bases to trimming and J lost 7 bases, with 13 bases between them. Germline assignment: CDR1 SNHLY and CDR2 FYNNEI.

This clone was seen more than once but under ten times. The rearrangement uses TRBV6-1 and TRBJ2-7, with a weak D call TRBD1 (5 bases). Trimming took off 1 base at V and 3 bases at J, with 10 bases between the two ends. Germline lookup yields CDR1 MNHNS and CDR2 SASEGT. The CDR3 sequence is 14 residues long. The CDR3 loop reads CASSEVQGNYEQYF. In DNA form, the CDR3 reads TGTGCCAGCAGTGAAGTTCAGGGAAACTACGAGCAGTACTTC.

The chain joins TRBV6-1 to TRBJ1-2, with TRBD1 matching 8 bases. V gave up 4 bases and J gave up 5 bases; unmatched junction bases: 15. The CDR3 spans 17 residues. Germline lookup yields CDR1 MNHNS and CDR2 SASEGT. CDR3 nucleotides: TGTGCCAGCAGTGTCCGGACCGATGCAGGGGGCGCTTATGGCTACACCTTC. Its translation is CASSVRTDAGGAYGYTF.